The present TCR beta chain was sequenced within a study of CD8+ T cells in alopecia areata. Study-level background: For the treated group, dosing was oral tofacitinib at 5 to 10 mg twice daily.

Sequencing templates came from extracted RNA that was reverse transcribed into cDNA. Produced via immunoSEQ multiplex PCR; TCRdb's table is partial and in-frame only. The data show roughly 120,000 clones, roughly two fifths seen once. This CDR3 has 11 amino acids. The ends were cut back, 0 bases at V and 7 bases at J, with 7 bases in the middle. In germline, CDR1 is GTSNPN, CDR2 SVGIG (reference sequence). A note on this clone: The same CDR3 is also encoded by other DNA sequences in this sample.

In alopecia areata patients, both lesional scalp punch biopsies and peripheral blood were collected. Cell sorting was applied to PBMCs, and CD4+ and CD8+ T cells were collected. The receptor's source is a human donor with alopecia areata. The rearrangement joins TRBV30 to TRBJ2-7, with a weak D call TRBD2 (5 bases). Sequenced: CD4+ T cells sorted from blood. CDR3 DNA: TGTGCCTGGAGTGTCCGGGGTGAGCAGTACTTC. It codes for CAWSVRGEQYF.